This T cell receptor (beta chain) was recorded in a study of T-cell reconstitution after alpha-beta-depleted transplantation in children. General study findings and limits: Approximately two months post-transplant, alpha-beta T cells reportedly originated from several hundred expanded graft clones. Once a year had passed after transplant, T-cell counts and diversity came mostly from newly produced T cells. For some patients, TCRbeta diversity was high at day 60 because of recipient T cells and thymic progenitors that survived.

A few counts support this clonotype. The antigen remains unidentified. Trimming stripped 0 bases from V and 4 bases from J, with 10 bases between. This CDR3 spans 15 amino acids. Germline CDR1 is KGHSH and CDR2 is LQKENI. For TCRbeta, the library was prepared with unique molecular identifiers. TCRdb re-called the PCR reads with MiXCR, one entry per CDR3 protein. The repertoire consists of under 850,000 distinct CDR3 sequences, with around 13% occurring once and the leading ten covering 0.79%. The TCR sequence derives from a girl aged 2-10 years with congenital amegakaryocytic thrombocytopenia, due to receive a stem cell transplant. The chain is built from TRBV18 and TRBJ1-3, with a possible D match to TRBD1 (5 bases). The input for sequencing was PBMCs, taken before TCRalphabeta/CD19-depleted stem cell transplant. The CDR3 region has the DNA TGTGCCAGCTCACCACCCGGGACGGTCGGAAACACCATATATTTT. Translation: CASSPPGTVGNTIYF.